This T cell receptor beta chain was found in a study of vaccination and CD4 T cells after COVID-19. At the level of the study: Convalescent donors were composed of six males and four females, of whom two were Hispanic.

Sequenced with the Oncomine TCR Beta short-read assay was DNA taken from cultured CD4+ T cells. MiXCR, applied by TCRdb to the PCR reads, yields one record per CDR3 protein. The top ten hold about 14% of the sample, which has 15,000 to 20,000 distinct CDR3 sequences, roughly two fifths seen once. Treatment noted: roughly 10-day PBMC culture with coronavirus spike peptide pools or control peptides (ViraFEST assay). Germline-derived CDR1 and CDR2 are MNHEY and SVGAGI. The CDR3 length is 14 residues. V was cut by 0 bases and J by 1 base, with 6 bases left in between. This clonotype was seen more than once but under ten times. Antigen: not known.

This TCR came from a human donor who had recovered from COVID-19. Material for sequencing was CD4+ T cells from blood, cultured in vitro. This rearrangement joins TRBV6-5 to TRBJ1-1; D not certain. CDR3 coding DNA: TGTGCCAGCAGTTACTCGCCAGGGAACACTGAAGCTTTCTTT. It yields the protein CASSYSPGNTEAFF.